This is a list of T cell receptor beta chains from one sample in a study of T-cell reconstitution after alpha-beta-depleted transplantation in children. TCRdb called the PCR reads again in MiXCR, with one record for every CDR3 protein. The sample contains 450,000 to 550,000 distinct CDR3 sequences, about 10% of which appear only once. The specimen comprised PBMCs, mostly from graft donor cells, sampled 180 days after TCRalphabeta/CD19-depleted stem cell transplant. The receptors here all came from a female patient younger than 10 who had a stem cell transplant for aplastic anemia, so the T cells may come from the graft donor. The CDR3 runs from the conserved cysteine through the conserved F or W. The order of the fields is D gene, J gene, clone size, V gene, CDR3 length, CDR3 DNA, CDR3 protein. A D gene is named only where the DNA matches it firmly. A row's size may be missing; if present it is once, few, many or a size class.

d_call: NA; j_call: TRBJ2-3; clone_size: few; v_call: TRBV12-3/TRBV12-4; cdr3_length: 13; cdr3_nt: TGTGCCAGCACTGACCCTCTCGCCACCTCGCAGTATTTT; cdr3_aa: CASTDPLATSQYF
d_call: NA; j_call: TRBJ1-1; clone_size: few; v_call: TRBV24-1; cdr3_length: 12; cdr3_nt: TGTGCCACCAGTGATCCGGGGACTGAAGCTTTCTTT; cdr3_aa: CATSDPGTEAFF
d_call: NA; j_call: TRBJ2-3; clone_size: few; v_call: TRBV28; cdr3_length: 12; cdr3_nt: TGTGCCAGCGGTCAGCTCACAGATACGCAGTATTTT; cdr3_aa: CASGQLTDTQYF
d_call: NA; j_call: TRBJ2-7; clone_size: few; v_call: TRBV29-1; cdr3_length: 12; cdr3_nt: TGCAGCGCCGAGGGGAATACCCGCGAGCAGTACTTC; cdr3_aa: CSAEGNTREQYF
d_call: NA; j_call: TRBJ1-6; clone_size: NA; v_call: TRBV27; cdr3_length: 14; cdr3_nt: TGTGCCAGCAGTTCCACCCCCGGGAATTCACCCCTCCACTTT; cdr3_aa: CASSSTPGNSPLHF
d_call: NA; j_call: TRBJ2-4; clone_size: NA; v_call: TRBV4-1; cdr3_length: 15; cdr3_nt: TGCGCCAGCAGACCTCCGGGGGTAACCAAAAACATTCAGTACTTC; cdr3_aa: CASRPPGVTKNIQYF
d_call: NA; j_call: TRBJ2-2; clone_size: few; v_call: TRBV7-8; cdr3_length: 17; cdr3_nt: TGTGCCAGCAGCTCCATTGTCGGGGCCCGACTCTCCGGGGAGCTGTTTTTT; cdr3_aa: CASSSIVGARLSGELFF
d_call: NA; j_call: TRBJ2-4; clone_size: few; v_call: TRBV28; cdr3_length: 15; cdr3_nt: TGTGCCAGCAGTACGGGGACAAATGGAGGAAACATTCAGTACTTC; cdr3_aa: CASSTGTNGGNIQYF
d_call: NA; j_call: TRBJ2-2; clone_size: few; v_call: TRBV3-1; cdr3_length: 15; cdr3_nt: TGTGCCAGCAGCCAAAGTCGGTTGAACACCGGGGAGCTGTTTTTT; cdr3_aa: CASSQSRLNTGELFF
d_call: NA; j_call: TRBJ2-1; clone_size: NA; v_call: TRBV9; cdr3_length: 17; cdr3_nt: TGTGCCAGCAGCGTAGCTTTTGGAAGTAGCAAAGACAATGAGCAGTTCTTC; cdr3_aa: CASSVAFGSSKDNEQFF
d_call: TRBD2; j_call: TRBJ2-2; clone_size: many; v_call: TRBV20-1; cdr3_length: 15; cdr3_nt: TGCAGTGCTAAAGGACTAGCGATGAACACCGGGGAGCTGTTTTTT; cdr3_aa: CSAKGLAMNTGELFF
d_call: NA; j_call: TRBJ1-1; clone_size: many; v_call: TRBV10-2; cdr3_length: 13; cdr3_nt: TGCGCCAGTCAGGGTCTGGGGGGGACTGAAGCTTTCTTT; cdr3_aa: CASQGLGGTEAFF
d_call: TRBD2; j_call: TRBJ2-1; clone_size: few; v_call: TRBV29-1; cdr3_length: 14; cdr3_nt: TGCAGCGTTGAGGGGGTACTAGCGGGAGGTGAGCAGTTCTTC; cdr3_aa: CSVEGVLAGGEQFF